One and the same sample provided the 13 T cell receptor beta chains below, sequenced in a study of blood T cell repertoires in COVID-19 (TCRdb year 2020). The library came from the immunoSEQ multiplex PCR assay. Drawn from immuneACCESS, this table holds only the in-frame rearrangements with V and J called that TCRdb kept. Clones are partly lost; checked studies trace under half to an unresolved V gene and leave the rest unexplained. In all, the sample holds tens of thousands of clones, and around four fifths of those were seen once. The top ten hold under 3% of the sample. The sequencing input was peripheral blood. The receptor source for this set is a man at least 80 years old with active or convalescent COVID-19.

This clone was seen a few times. V gene TRBV7-2 combines with J gene TRBJ2-7; possibly TRBD2 for D (5 bases). Germline V gives CDR1 SGHTA, CDR2 FQGNSA. With 4 bases removed from V and 5 bases from J, the gap between germline ends came to 18 bases. There are 15 residues in the CDR3. The CDR3 DNA sequence: TGTGCCAGCAGCTCGGACGGTCGGGGTCTCAACGAGCAGTACTTC. Translating it yields CASSSDGRGLNEQYF.

The chain employs TRBV2 and TRBJ1-3; D is unresolved. The CDR3 runs 13 residues. The V end was cut by 4 bases, the J end by 3 bases, with 7 bases between. Germline V gene lookup returns CDR1 SNHLY and CDR2 FYNNEI. This CDR3 is CASSVPVGNTIYF. CDR3 in DNA: TGTGCCAGCAGTGTCCCAGTTGGAAACACCATATATTTT. Drawing the rest from reference TRBV2 and TRBJ1-3, the complete variable domain is EPEVTQTPSHQVTQMGQEVILRCVPISNHLYFYWYRQILGQKVEFLVSFYNNEISEKSEIFDDQFSVERPDGSNFTLKIRSTKLEDSAMYFCASSVPVGNTIYFGEGSWLTVV.

This clone was detected only a few times. V usage is TRBV30 and J usage is TRBJ1-5; 7 bases are a match to TRBD1. Germline trimming cut 2 bases from V and 6 bases from J; bases unmatched to any gene: 16. This CDR3 is 17 amino acids long. Germline assignment: CDR1 GTSNPN and CDR2 SVGIG (reference sequence). The CDR3 DNA is TGTGCCTGGAGTAAAGGAACCTACAGGGGCCGAAGTCAGCCCCAGCATTTT. Protein: CAWSKGTYRGRSQPQHF.

This chain joins TRBV6-2 or TRBV6-3 and TRBJ2-1; 14 nucleotides agree with TRBD2. Per germline, CDR1 MNHEY and CDR2 SVGEGT. The CDR3 contains 14 residues. With 4 bases clipped from V and 15 bases from J, the junction kept 8 bases outside the gene matches. The DNA for the CDR3 is TGTGCCAGCAGTTCCCGGACTAGCGGGAGGTCGTGGTTCTTC. It encodes CASSSRTSGRSWFF.

The V call is TRBV3-1 (or the pseudogene TRBV3-2), the J call TRBJ1-2; D uncertain. Between the trimmed V and J ends, which lost 4 bases and 4 bases, there was a span of 19 bases. This CDR3 comprises 16 residues. The V gene's germline CDR1 is LGHDT and CDR2 YNNKEL (reference sequence). CDR3 in amino acids: CASSRPIAGSGYGYTF. The CDR3 DNA is TGTGCCAGCAGCCGTCCTATTGCCGGTTCCGGCTATGGCTACACCTTC.

CDR3 bases: TGCGCCAGCAGCCAAGATAAAGTACGGGCGAACACCGGGGAGCTGTTTTTT. Its translation: CASSQDKVRANTGELFF. This chain joins TRBV4-3 and TRBJ2-2; D not certain. V was pared by 0 bases and J by 0 bases, with 11 bases between. CDR1 is LGHNA and CDR2 is YSLEER in the germline V gene. CDR3 length: 17 amino acids.

The chain has TRBV11-2 and TRBJ2-7; D perhaps matches TRBD1 (6 bases). The CDR3 totals 14 residues. In germline, CDR1 is SGHAT, CDR2 FQNNGV. Trimming stripped 6 bases from V and 1 base from J, with 13 bases between. The CDR3 region has the DNA TGTGCCAGCAGACGGGCCAGGGGTTCCTACGAGCAGTACTTC. Amino acids: CASRRARGSYEQYF.

This chain uses TRBV12-5 with TRBJ2-7; 8 nucleotides line up with TRBD1. The germline V gene has CDR1 LGHNT and CDR2 FRNRAP. The CDR3 has 14 amino acids. The V segment lost 4 bases and the J segment 4 bases; nucleotides outside the gene matches: 6. The CDR3 reads CASGSRTGRYEQYF. The CDR3 nucleotides read TGTGCTAGTGGTTCTCGGACAGGGCGTTACGAGCAGTACTTC.

The gene calls are TRBV28 and TRBJ2-1; D may be TRBD1 (5 bases). Trimming cost V 3 bases and J 3 bases, with 9 bases left between them. The CDR3 totals 14 residues. CDR1 is MDHEN and CDR2 is SYDVKM in the germline V gene. The DNA for the CDR3 is TGTGCCAGCAGTTTCAGGGTCAACTACAATGAGCAGTTCTTC. This sequence encodes CASSFRVNYNEQFF.

This chain connects TRBV29-1 to TRBJ2-1; 7 bases are a match to TRBD1. V lost 7 bases and J lost 5; bases outside the gene matches: 5. Looked up from germline, CDR1 is SQVTM and CDR2 is ANQGSEA. The CDR3 is 12 amino acids. CDR3 coding DNA: TGCAGCGCCGCAGACAGGGACAATGAGCAGTTCTTC. Translation gives CSAADRDNEQFF.

This chain links TRBV18 with TRBJ2-2, with 12 positions matching TRBD2. The CDR3 totals 16 residues. The germline gives CDR1 KGHSH, CDR2 LQKENI. V trimming: 5 bases; J trimming: 2 bases; junction bases outside the gene matches: 3. The CDR3 here is CASSSGLAGNTGELFF. In DNA form, the CDR3 reads TGTGCCAGCTCATCGGGACTAGCGGGTAACACCGGGGAGCTGTTTTTT.

The chain combines TRBV10-3 with TRBJ1-3; no reliable D call. The V gene's germline CDR1 is ENHRY and CDR2 SYGVKD. Trimming cost V 10 bases and J 2 bases, with 12 bases left between them. The CDR3 has 13 amino acids. CDR3 bases: TGTGCCACCCGCCCCGGGGCTGGAAACACCATATATTTT. The encoded protein is CATRPGAGNTIYF.

The chain recombines TRBV27 with TRBJ1-1, with D unclear. The CDR3 totals 15 residues. V was trimmed by 7 bases and J by 2 bases, leaving 17 bases between them. Germline CDR1 and CDR2: MNHEY and SMNVEV (reference sequence). CDR3 nucleotides: TGTGCCAGCACTCACGTCAGACATGGCAACACTGAAGCTTTCTTT. Protein: CASTHVRHGNTEAFF.